This T cell receptor (beta chain) is from a study of cytomegalovirus exposure and HLA in healthy donors. The wider study: Early release data held around 82 million unique TCRs from HLA-typed donors. The study's findings and limits: TCR sequences were mostly rare, though some public TCRs occurred in many donors. The classifier was said to identify cytomegalovirus status with high specificity and sensitivity. The productive fraction for most TCR beta V segments was about 90% or about 30% in an earlier analysis.

On this clone itself: Antigen: not known.

In germline, CDR1 is MNHNY, CDR2 SVGAGI (reference sequence). The junction had 10 bases not matched to a gene; V was cut back by 7 bases and J by 4 bases. This CDR3 is 15 amino acids long. PCR involved 60 Vbeta and 13 Jbeta primers. Sequencing used immunoSEQ multiplex PCR; TCRdb keeps in-frame clones, though not all of them. Its clone listing holds 96,000 or so clones. The sample comprised PBMCs. This clonotype originated in a woman aged 25 to 39 in good health and CMV-seronegative. The chain has TRBV6-6 and TRBJ1-5; 7 nucleotides match TRBD1. The DNA of the CDR3 is TGTGCCAGCATAGGGGTGGACAGGATAAATCAGCCCCAGCATTTT. It codes for CASIGVDRINQPQHF.